Listed here are 19 T cell receptor beta chains from one sample, sequenced in a study of T cell repertoires in cytomegalovirus infection. No antigens are known for them. TCRdb re-analysed the reads in MiXCR, keeping a single row per CDR3 protein. The repertoire holds 310,000 or so distinct CDR3 sequences, with around 25% as singletons. The sample was cultured PBMCs, taken from culture after CMV antigen stimulation. These receptor sequences come from a human donor in good health (CMV status not recorded). Some clones in this sample may be carry-over from other donors' samples.

The chain combines TRBV5-1 with TRBJ2-5, with D tentatively TRBD2 (5 bases). CDR1 is SGHRS and CDR2 is YFSETQ in the germline V gene. Trimming removed 3 bases at V and 3 bases at J, with 9 bases between. This CDR3 is 13 amino acids long. The CDR3 here is CASSSAVEETQYF. CDR3 DNA sequence: TGCGCCAGCAGCTCAGCGGTGGAAGAGACCCAGTACTTC. The full variable domain, in which reference TRBV5-1 and TRBJ2-5 provide the parts outside the CDR3, is KAGVTQTPRYLIKTRGQQVTLSCSPISGHRSVSWYQQTPGQGLQFLFEYFSETQRNKGNFPGRFSGRQFSNSRSEMNVSTLELGDSALYLCASSSAVEETQYFGPGTRLLVL.

There are a few counts of this clonotype. This chain uses TRBV5-1 with TRBJ2-3; D unresolved. V was clipped by 1 base and J by 0 bases, with 9 bases between them. The CDR3 is made up of 15 amino acids. The V gene's germline CDR1 is SGHRS and CDR2 YFSETQ. CDR3 sequence: CASSLRGSSTDTQYF. The CDR3, as DNA: TGCGCCAGCAGCTTGCGAGGCTCTAGCACAGATACGCAGTATTTT.

This clonotype came up many times. The chain recombines TRBV7-2 with TRBJ2-6, with D perhaps assigned TRBD1 or TRBD2 (5 bases each). The CDR3 runs to 18 residues. V lost 0 bases, J lost 0 bases, and 12 bases lay in between. Germline V lookup: CDR1 SGHTA, CDR2 FQGNSA. The CDR3 DNA reads as TGTGCCAGCAGCTTAGCTGGGGGAGACTTCTCTGGGGCCAACGTCCTGACTTTC. Translation gives CASSLAGGDFSGANVLTF.

This chain links TRBV19 with TRBJ1-3; a possible D gene is TRBD1 (5 bases). Germline lookup yields CDR1 LNHDA and CDR2 SQIVND (reference sequence). The length of the CDR3 is 14 residues. Between the trimmed V and J ends, which lost 3 bases and 4 bases, there was a span of 10 bases. The CDR3 nucleotides are TGTGCCAGTAGTATTCGGGGGGTCGGAAACACCATATATTTT. Its translation: CASSIRGVGNTIYF.

In this sample, this clonotype turned up many times. The chain recombines TRBV7-2 with TRBJ1-4; D unclear. The CDR3 is 13 residues long. Germline values: CDR1 SGHTA, CDR2 FQGNSA. V lost 5 bases, J lost 7 bases, and 11 bases lay in between. The CDR3 coding sequence is TGTGCCAGCAGCCTCACGTTCGGTGAAAAACTGTTTTTT. It translates to CASSLTFGEKLFF.

Ten or more counts support this clonotype. The chain uses TRBV20-1 and TRBJ1-3, with a tentative D call TRBD1 (6 bases). This CDR3 region has 18 residues. V was shortened by 1 base and J by 0 bases, with 19 bases between the two germline ends. The V gene's germline CDR1 is DFQATT and CDR2 SNEGSKA (reference sequence). The CDR3 DNA is TGCAGTGCTAGAGGCCCTCGGCTGGGACAAAGCTCTGGAAACACCATATATTTT. Translating it yields CSARGPRLGQSSGNTIYF.

The sample holds a few counts of this clonotype. The chain employs TRBV28 and TRBJ1-5, with D perhaps matching TRBD1 (6 bases). CDR3 length: 13 residues. V was pared by 8 bases and J by 3 bases, with 11 bases between. Germline CDR1 MDHEN, CDR2 SYDVKM. CDR3 sequence reads: CASHGQNNQPQHF. The CDR3 DNA is TGTGCCAGCCACGGACAGAACAATCAGCCCCAGCATTTT.

As to this clonotype: A read error may explain this, as a much larger clone is one base away. DNA for the CDR3: TGTGCCAGCAGCTTGGGGACCGGCGGGTCCTACAATGAGCAGTCCTTC. This encodes CASSLGTGGSYNEQSF. The chain employs TRBV7-2 and TRBJ2-1; D assignment may be TRBD1 or TRBD2 (5 bases each). Germline CDR1 SGHTA, CDR2 FQGNSA. This CDR3 has 16 residues.

This clonotype has more than one count but fewer than ten. The chain couples TRBV20-1 to TRBJ2-3, with TRBD2 matching over 10 bases. CDR1 is DFQATT, CDR2 SNEGSKA, per germline (reference sequence). This CDR3 contains 18 residues. V shed 6 bases, J shed 0 bases, and the junction held 15 bases outside the gene matches. CDR3 sequence reads: CSAKKASGSDWSTDTQYF. The CDR3 nucleotides read TGCAGTGCCAAGAAGGCTAGCGGGAGTGATTGGAGCACAGATACGCAGTATTTT.

This clonotype was detected only a few times. The J gene is TRBJ1-5, the V gene TRBV20-1; no clear D. The CDR3 totals 14 residues. V was cut by 1 base and J by 4 bases, with 11 bases left in between. CDR1 is DFQATT and CDR2 is SNEGSKA in the germline V gene (reference sequence). CDR3 DNA: TGCAGTGCTAGAGCCGGACCGGAAAATCAGCCCCAGCATTTT. It encodes CSARAGPENQPQHF.

This clonotype showed up just a few times. The chain combines TRBV19 with TRBJ2-7, with TRBD2 identical over 13 bases. CDR1 and CDR2 from the germline V gene are LNHDA and SQIVND (reference sequence). This CDR3 contains 16 residues. Trimming removed 5 bases from V and 6 bases from J; junction bases left unmatched: 10. CDR3 region: CASSPRLAGGLSEQYF. Written as DNA, the CDR3 is TGTGCCAGTAGTCCTAGACTAGCGGGAGGACTAAGCGAGCAGTACTTC.

This clonotype was seen only a few times. Here the CDR3 DNA reads TGTGCCAGCAGTTTCCGGACAGGGCATTTTGCTAGCAATCAGCCCCAGCATTTT. Its translation: CASSFRTGHFASNQPQHF. The chain uses TRBV12-3 or TRBV12-4 and TRBJ1-5, with 8 bases that match TRBD1. V shed 3 bases, J shed 0 bases, and the junction held 10 bases outside the gene matches. This CDR3 has 18 residues.

This clonotype has only a few counts. The V and J genes are TRBV7-9 and TRBJ2-3; D ambiguous. This CDR3 has 13 residues. Trimming removed 5 bases from V and 2 bases from J, with 8 bases in between. Per the germline V gene, CDR1 is SEHNR and CDR2 is FQNEAQ (reference sequence). Here the CDR3 DNA reads TGTGCCAGCAGCCTACCAAACACAGATACGCAGTATTTT. Translation: CASSLPNTDTQYF.

A word on this clonotype: A much larger clone sits a single nucleotide away, making a read error possible. This CDR3 is missing its conserved last phenylalanine or tryptophan, likely due to a read error. The rearrangement joins TRBV11-2 to TRBJ2-3, with D perhaps matching TRBD2 (6 bases). Germline CDR1 reads SGHAT; CDR2 reads FQNNGV. V was cut by 0 bases and J by 6 bases, with 13 bases left in between. The CDR3 consists of 15 residues. CDR3 DNA: TGTGCCAGCAGCTTAGAGGGGGGAGGAGCGGATACGCAGTATGTT. Translating gives CASSLEGGGADTQYV.

A few counts support this clonotype. The chain joins TRBV28 to TRBJ2-7; 9 nucleotides line up with TRBD1. Germline V gives CDR1 MDHEN, CDR2 SYDVKM. The CDR3 is made up of 15 amino acids. V was clipped by 6 bases and J by 6 bases; unmatched bases: 12. The CDR3 DNA reads TGTGCCAGCAGCCCGGCGGGACAGGGCTATTTCGAGCAGTACTTC. Its protein is CASSPAGQGYFEQYF.

This clonotype occurred a few times. The chain is built from TRBV11-2 and TRBJ2-7; no reliable D call. V was shortened by 3 bases and J by 1 base, with 10 bases between the two germline ends. CDR3 length: 14 residues. Germline lookup yields CDR1 SGHAT and CDR2 FQNNGV. The CDR3 protein is CASSLLMRSYEQYF. CDR3 nucleotides: TGTGCCAGCAGCTTGCTCATGAGATCCTACGAGCAGTACTTC. Filled out from reference TRBV11-2 and TRBJ2-7, the complete variable domain reads EAGVAQSPRYKIIEKRQSVAFWCNPISGHATLYWYQQILGQGPKLLIQFQNNGVVDDSQLPKDRFSAERLKGVDSTLKIQPAKLEDSAVYLCASSLLMRSYEQYFGPGTRLTVT.

This clonotype was seen repeatedly, ten times or more. The J gene is TRBJ2-7, the V gene TRBV7-2; D is uncertain. Trimming removed 3 bases from V and 0 bases from J, with 6 bases in between. Germline V gene sequence: CDR1 SGHTA, CDR2 FQGNSA. The CDR3 contains 13 residues. The CDR3 loop reads CASSFSRSYEQYF. The CDR3 DNA is TGTGCCAGCAGCTTTTCTCGCTCCTACGAGCAGTACTTC.

This clonotype was counted only a few times. J is TRBJ1-1 and V is TRBV5-1; no clear D. There are 14 residues in the CDR3. The germline V gene has CDR1 SGHRS and CDR2 YFSETQ. Trimming removed 3 bases from V and 5 bases from J, with 14 bases in between. The chain's CDR3 is CASSSRWESTEAFF. In nucleotides, the CDR3 is TGCGCCAGCAGCTCCCGTTGGGAAAGTACTGAAGCTTTCTTT.

V gene TRBV10-2 combines with J gene TRBJ2-1; maybe TRBD1 (6 bases). This CDR3 is 12 amino acids long. CDR1 is WSHSY and CDR2 is SAAADI in the germline V gene. The V end was cut by 9 bases, the J end by 13 bases, with 19 bases between. The chain's CDR3 is CARPLGTRLQFF. CDR3 sequence (DNA): TGCGCCAGACCATTGGGGACAAGGCTTCAGTTCTTC.